Below, one TCR beta chain is given with its context. The trim removed 0 bases at V and 4 bases at J, leaving 5 bases unmatched. This CDR3 is built from 15 residues. Germline loops: CDR1 SGHDT, CDR2 YYEEEE. This sample is part of a study of STAT5B mutations in CD4+ large granular lymphocyte leukemia. Produced via immunoSEQ multiplex PCR; TCRdb's table is partial and in-frame only. The sample carries approximately 34,000 clones, 70% to 85% recorded once. This TCR came from a human donor in good health. Material: CD4+ T cells from blood buffy coats. The chain employs TRBV5-6 and TRBJ2-3; 7 nucleotides agree with TRBD2. CDR3 coding DNA: TGTGCCAGCAGCTTGGAGCGGGGTTTAGCAGATACGCAGTATTTT. This encodes CASSLERGLADTQYF.